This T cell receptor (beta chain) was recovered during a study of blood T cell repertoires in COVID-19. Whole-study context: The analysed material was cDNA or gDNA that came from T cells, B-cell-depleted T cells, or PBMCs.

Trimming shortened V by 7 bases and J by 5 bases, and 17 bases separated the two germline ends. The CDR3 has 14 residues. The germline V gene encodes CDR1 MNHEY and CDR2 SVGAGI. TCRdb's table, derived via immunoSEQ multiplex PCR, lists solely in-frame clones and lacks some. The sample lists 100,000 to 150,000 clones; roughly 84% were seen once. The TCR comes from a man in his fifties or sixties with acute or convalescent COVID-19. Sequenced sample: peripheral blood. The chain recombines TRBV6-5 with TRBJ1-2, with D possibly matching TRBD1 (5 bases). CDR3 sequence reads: CASITGVLTYGYTF. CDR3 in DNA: TGTGCCAGCATAACGGGGGTCCTAACTTATGGCTACACCTTC.